The clone carrying this T cell receptor beta chain was seen just once. Its specificity is unknown. These data are taken from a study of Ad26.COV2.S vaccination and SARS-CoV-2 variants. On the study more broadly: Ad26.COV2.S shots went into the muscle once or twice, 56 days apart.

Treatment meaning: roughly 20 received Ad26.COV2.S at low or high dose, single or two shots; several received placebo; per-sample allocation not given. Sampling took place 63 days after the first vaccine or placebo injection. Here immunoSEQ multiplex PCR was the method, and the copy in TCRdb shows in-frame clones only, minus some. The table lists around 400,000 clones, 75% to 90% of them singletons. Study conclusions and caveats: Reportedly, spike-specific CD8+ and CD4+ T cell responses achieved substantial breadth once vaccination had taken place. Vaccine recipients had higher spike-specific TCR breadth than placebo recipients.

The CDR3 totals 16 residues. In germline, CDR1 is SGDLS, CDR2 YYNGEE. Trimming removed 4 bases at V and 1 base at J, with 15 bases between. The input for sequencing was peripheral blood, taken in a trial of Ad26.COV2.S vaccine versus placebo. This clonotype was sampled from a person aged 18-60 years who received the Ad26.COV2.S COVID-19 vaccine or a placebo. V and J are TRBV9 and TRBJ1-3; D is possibly TRBD1 (5 bases). The CDR3 loop is CASSFGTDFSGNTIYF. In DNA, the CDR3 is TGTGCCAGCAGCTTCGGGACCGACTTTTCTGGAAACACCATATATTTT.